What follows are 2 T cell receptor beta chains derived from one specimen sequenced in a study of metastatic and nonmetastatic thyroid tumors. TCRdb re-called the PCR reads via MiXCR. The data contain 24,000 or so clones, about 13% of them singletons. Thyroid surgery took place with no prior treatment in any patient. The sample consisted of blood. Receptor source: a female donor with papillary thyroid cancer or a benign thyroid nodule (not recorded which). Some clones in this sample may be carry-over from other donors' samples.

This clone was recorded at least ten times. This chain links TRBV5-6 with TRBJ2-7; no definite D call. The V and J ends lost 4 bases and 2 bases respectively, with 4 bases between them. From germline, CDR1 is SGHDT and CDR2 YYEEEE. This CDR3 has 11 amino acids. CDR3 in amino acids: CASSGPYEQYF. The CDR3, as DNA: TGTGCCAGCAGCGGACCCTACGAGCAGTACTTC. Full variable domain (outside the CDR3, taken from reference TRBV5-6 and TRBJ2-7): DAGVTQSPTHLIKTRGQQVTLRCSPKSGHDTVSWYQQALGQGPQFIFQYYEEEERQRGNFPDRFSGHQFPNYSSELNVNALLLGDSALYLCASSGPYEQYFGPGTRLTVT.

This clone was observed many times. V gene TRBV3-1 combines with J gene TRBJ1-6, with 7 bases matching TRBD1. The CDR3 loop spans 15 amino acids. The junction had 1 base not matched to a gene; V was cut back by 1 base and J by 4 bases. Germline CDR1 and CDR2: LGHDT and YNNKEL (reference sequence). The DNA for the CDR3 is TGTGCCAGCAGCCAAGGACAGGGTTATAATTCACCCCTCCACTTT. Translated: CASSQGQGYNSPLHF.